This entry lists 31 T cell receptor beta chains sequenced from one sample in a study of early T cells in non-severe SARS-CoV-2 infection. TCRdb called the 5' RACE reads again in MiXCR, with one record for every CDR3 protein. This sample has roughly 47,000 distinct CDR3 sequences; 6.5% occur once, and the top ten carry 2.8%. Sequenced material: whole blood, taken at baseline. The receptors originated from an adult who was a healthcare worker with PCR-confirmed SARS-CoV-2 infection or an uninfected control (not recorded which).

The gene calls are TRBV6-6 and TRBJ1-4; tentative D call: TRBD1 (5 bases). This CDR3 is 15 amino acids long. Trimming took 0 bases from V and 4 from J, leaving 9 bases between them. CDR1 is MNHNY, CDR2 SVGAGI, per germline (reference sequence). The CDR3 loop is CASSYSSGGNEKLFF. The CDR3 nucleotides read TGTGCCAGCAGTTACTCCAGCGGGGGTAATGAAAAACTGTTTTTT.

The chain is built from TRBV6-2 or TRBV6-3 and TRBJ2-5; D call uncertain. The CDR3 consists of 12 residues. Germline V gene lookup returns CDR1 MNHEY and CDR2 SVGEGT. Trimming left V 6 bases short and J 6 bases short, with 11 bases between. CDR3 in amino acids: CASSPTRKTQYF. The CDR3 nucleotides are TGTGCCAGCAGCCCTACAAGAAAGACCCAGTACTTC.

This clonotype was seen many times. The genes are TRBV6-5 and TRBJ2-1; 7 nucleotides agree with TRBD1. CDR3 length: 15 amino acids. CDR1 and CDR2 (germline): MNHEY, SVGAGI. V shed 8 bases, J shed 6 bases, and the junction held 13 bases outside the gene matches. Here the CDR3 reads CASRRGGSASNEQFF. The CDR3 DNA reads TGTGCCAGCCGTAGAGGGGGCTCGGCGAGCAATGAGCAGTTCTTC.

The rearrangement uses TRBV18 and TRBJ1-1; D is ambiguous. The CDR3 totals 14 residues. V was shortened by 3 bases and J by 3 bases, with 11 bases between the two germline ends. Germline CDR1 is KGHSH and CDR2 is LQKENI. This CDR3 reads CASSPKREDTEAFF. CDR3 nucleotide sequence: TGTGCCAGCTCACCGAAGAGGGAGGACACTGAAGCTTTCTTT.

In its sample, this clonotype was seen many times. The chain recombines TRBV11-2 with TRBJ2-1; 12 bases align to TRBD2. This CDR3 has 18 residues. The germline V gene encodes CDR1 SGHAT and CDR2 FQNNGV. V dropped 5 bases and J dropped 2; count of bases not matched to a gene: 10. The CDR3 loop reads CASSRPVLAGGTYNEQFF. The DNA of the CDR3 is TGTGCCAGCAGCCGGCCCGTACTAGCGGGGGGCACCTACAATGAGCAGTTCTTC.

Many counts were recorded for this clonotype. The CDR3 here is CASSVVGGAYPGEQFF. CDR3 nucleotides: TGTGCCAGCAGCGTAGTGGGGGGGGCCTACCCTGGTGAGCAGTTCTTC. This chain joins TRBV9 and TRBJ2-1; perhaps TRBD2 as D (7 bases). The germline V and J ends were trimmed by 0 bases and 9 bases, with 19 bases remaining between them. Germline V gene sequence: CDR1 SGDLS, CDR2 YYNGEE. This CDR3 has 16 amino acids. The full variable domain, in which reference TRBV9 and TRBJ2-1 provide the parts outside the CDR3, is DSGVTQTPKHLITATGQRVTLRCSPRSGDLSVYWYQQSLDQGLQFLIQYYNGEERAKGNILERFSAQQFPDLHSELNLSSLELGDSALYFCASSVVGGAYPGEQFFGPGTRLTVL.

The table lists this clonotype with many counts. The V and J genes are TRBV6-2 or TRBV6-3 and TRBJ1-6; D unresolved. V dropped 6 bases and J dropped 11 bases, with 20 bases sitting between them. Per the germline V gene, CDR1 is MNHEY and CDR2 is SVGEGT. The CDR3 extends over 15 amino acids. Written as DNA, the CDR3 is TGTGCCAGCAGCCTCCCGGGAGGGAGTTGGACACCCCTCCACTTT. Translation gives CASSLPGGSWTPLHF.

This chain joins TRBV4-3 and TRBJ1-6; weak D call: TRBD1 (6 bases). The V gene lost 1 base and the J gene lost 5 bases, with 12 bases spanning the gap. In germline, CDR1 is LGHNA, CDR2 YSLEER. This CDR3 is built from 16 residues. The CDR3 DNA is TGCGCCAGCAGCCAAGGGACAGCCGTCGATAATTCACCCCTCCACTTT. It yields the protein CASSQGTAVDNSPLHF.

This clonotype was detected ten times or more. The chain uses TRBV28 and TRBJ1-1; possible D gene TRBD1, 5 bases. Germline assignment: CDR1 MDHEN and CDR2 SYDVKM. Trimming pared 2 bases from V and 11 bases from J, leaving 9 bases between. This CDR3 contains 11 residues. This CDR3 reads CASSLVGRAFF. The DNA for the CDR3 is TGTGCCAGCAGTTTAGTGGGGCGGGCTTTCTTT.

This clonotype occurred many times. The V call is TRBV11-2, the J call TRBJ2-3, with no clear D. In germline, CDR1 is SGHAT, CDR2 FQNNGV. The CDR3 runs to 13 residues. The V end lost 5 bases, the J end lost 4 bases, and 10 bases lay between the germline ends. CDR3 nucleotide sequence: TGTGCCAGCAGCCTAGGGCTACCAGATACGCAGTATTTT. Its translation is CASSLGLPDTQYF.

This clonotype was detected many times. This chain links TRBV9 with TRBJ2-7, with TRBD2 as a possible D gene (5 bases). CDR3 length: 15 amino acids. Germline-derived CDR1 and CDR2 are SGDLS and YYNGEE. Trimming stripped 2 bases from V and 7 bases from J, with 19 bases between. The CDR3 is CASSVGSGRTGEQYF. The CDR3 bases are TGTGCCAGCAGCGTGGGCTCGGGCAGAACGGGGGAGCAGTACTTC.

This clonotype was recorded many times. CDR3 amino acids: CASSLRVPKNNEQFF. CDR3 DNA: TGTGCCAGCAGTTTACGCGTCCCTAAAAACAATGAGCAGTTCTTC. The chain carries TRBV12-3 or TRBV12-4 and TRBJ2-1, with D unresolved. Trimming shortened V by 2 bases and J by 5 bases, and 13 bases separated the two germline ends. The CDR3 has 15 amino acids.

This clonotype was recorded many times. The CDR3 is CATRDIYEQYF. CDR3 sequence (DNA): TGTGCCACCCGGGACATCTACGAGCAGTACTTC. The chain uses TRBV15 and TRBJ2-7; TRBD1 is a possible D gene (6 bases). CDR3 size: 11 residues. Germline CDR1 is LNHNV and CDR2 is YYDKDF (reference sequence). V was trimmed by 8 bases and J by 3 bases, leaving 8 bases between them.

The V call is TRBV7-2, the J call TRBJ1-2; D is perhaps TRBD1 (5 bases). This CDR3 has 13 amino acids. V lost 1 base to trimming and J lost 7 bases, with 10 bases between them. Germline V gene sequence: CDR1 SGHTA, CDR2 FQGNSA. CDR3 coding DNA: TGTGCCAGCAGCTTAGATTCGAGGGGTGGCTACACCTTC. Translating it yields CASSLDSRGGYTF.

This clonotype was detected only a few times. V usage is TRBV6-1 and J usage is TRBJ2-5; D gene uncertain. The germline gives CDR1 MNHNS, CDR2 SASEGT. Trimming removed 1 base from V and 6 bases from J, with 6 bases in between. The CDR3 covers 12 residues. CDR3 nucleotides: TGTGCCAGCAGTGAAGTTGTCCAGACCCAGTACTTC. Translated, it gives CASSEVVQTQYF.

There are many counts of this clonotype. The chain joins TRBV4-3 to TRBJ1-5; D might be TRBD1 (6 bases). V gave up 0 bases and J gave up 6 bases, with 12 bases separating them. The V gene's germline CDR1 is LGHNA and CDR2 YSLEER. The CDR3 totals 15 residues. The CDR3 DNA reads TGCGCCAGCAGCCAAGATATCCAGGGGATTCAGCCCCAGCATTTT. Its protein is CASSQDIQGIQPQHF.

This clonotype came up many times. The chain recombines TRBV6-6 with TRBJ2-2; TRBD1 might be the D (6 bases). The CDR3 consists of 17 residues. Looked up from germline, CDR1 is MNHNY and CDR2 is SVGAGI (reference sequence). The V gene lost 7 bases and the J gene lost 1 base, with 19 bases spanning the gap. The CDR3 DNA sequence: TGTGCCAGCAAGTCTACCCAGGGGACCGTGAACACCGGGGAGCTGTTTTTT. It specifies CASKSTQGTVNTGELFF.

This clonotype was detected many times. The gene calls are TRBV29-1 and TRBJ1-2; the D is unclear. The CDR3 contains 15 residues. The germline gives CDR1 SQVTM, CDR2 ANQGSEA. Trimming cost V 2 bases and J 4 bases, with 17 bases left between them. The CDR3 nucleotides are TGCAGCGTTGAAAATATGGAGAACAGCATCTATGGCTACACCTTC. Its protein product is CSVENMENSIYGYTF.

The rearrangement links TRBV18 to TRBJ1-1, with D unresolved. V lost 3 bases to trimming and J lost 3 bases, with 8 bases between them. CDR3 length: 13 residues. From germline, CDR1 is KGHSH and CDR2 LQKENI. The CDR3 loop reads CASSPTGYTEAFF. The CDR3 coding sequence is TGTGCCAGCTCACCTACGGGTTACACTGAAGCTTTCTTT.

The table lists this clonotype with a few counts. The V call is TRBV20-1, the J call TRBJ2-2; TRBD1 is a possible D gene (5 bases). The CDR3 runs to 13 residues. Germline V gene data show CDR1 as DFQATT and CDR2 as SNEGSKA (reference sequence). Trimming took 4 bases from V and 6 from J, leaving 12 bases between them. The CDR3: CSAKHTGSGELFF. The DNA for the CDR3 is TGCAGTGCTAAACACACAGGATCCGGGGAGCTGTTTTTT.

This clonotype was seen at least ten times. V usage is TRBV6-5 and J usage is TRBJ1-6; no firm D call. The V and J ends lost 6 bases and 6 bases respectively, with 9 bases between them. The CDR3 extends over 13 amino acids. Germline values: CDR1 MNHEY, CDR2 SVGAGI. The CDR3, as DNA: TGTGCCAGCAGAAGAGGGAGTAATTCACCCCTCCACTTT. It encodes CASRRGSNSPLHF.

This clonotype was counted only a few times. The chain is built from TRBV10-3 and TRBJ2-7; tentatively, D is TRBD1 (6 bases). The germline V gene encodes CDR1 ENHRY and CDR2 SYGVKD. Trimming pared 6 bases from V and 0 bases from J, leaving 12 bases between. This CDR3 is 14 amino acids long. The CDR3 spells CAISRQANSYEQYF. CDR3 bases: TGTGCCATCAGCAGACAGGCGAACTCCTACGAGCAGTACTTC.

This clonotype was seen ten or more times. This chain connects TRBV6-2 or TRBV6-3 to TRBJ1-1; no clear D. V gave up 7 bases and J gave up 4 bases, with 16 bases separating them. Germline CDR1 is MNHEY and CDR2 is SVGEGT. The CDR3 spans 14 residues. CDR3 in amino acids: CASINTSPTTEAFF. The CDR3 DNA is TGTGCCAGCATCAACACCTCACCAACCACTGAAGCTTTCTTT.

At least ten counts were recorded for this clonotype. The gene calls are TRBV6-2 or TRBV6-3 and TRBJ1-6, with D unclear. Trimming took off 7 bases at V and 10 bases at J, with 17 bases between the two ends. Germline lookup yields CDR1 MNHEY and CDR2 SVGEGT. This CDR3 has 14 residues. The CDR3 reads CASNPDGRASPLHF. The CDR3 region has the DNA TGTGCCAGCAACCCGGACGGGAGAGCATCACCCCTCCACTTT.

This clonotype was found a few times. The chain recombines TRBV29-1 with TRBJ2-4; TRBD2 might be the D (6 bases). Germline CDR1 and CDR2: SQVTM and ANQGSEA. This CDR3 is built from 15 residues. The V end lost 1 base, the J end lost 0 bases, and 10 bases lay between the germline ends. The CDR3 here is CSVEVAGTAKNIQYF. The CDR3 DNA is TGCAGCGTTGAAGTCGCGGGGACAGCCAAAAACATTCAGTACTTC.

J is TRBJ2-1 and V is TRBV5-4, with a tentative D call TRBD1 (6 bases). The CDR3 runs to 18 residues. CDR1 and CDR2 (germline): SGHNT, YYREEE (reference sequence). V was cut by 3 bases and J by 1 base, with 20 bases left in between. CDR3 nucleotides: TGTGCCAGCAGCTCACCCACTACCGGGACAAATTCCTACAATGAGCAGTTCTTC. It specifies CASSSPTTGTNSYNEQFF.

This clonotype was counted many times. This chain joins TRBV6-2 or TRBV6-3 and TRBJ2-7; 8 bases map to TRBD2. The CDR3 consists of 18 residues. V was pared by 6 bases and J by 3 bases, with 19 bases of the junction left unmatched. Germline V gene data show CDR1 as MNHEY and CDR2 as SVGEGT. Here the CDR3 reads CASSHDGWGAGADYEQYF. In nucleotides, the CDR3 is TGTGCCAGCAGCCACGATGGTTGGGGAGCGGGAGCGGACTACGAGCAGTACTTC.

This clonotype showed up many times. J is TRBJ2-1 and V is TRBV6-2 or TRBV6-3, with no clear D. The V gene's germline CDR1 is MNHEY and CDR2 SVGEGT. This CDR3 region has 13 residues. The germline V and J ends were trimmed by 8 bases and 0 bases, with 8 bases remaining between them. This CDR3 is CASSYSSYNEQFF. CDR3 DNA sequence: TGTGCCAGCTCCTACAGCTCCTACAATGAGCAGTTCTTC.

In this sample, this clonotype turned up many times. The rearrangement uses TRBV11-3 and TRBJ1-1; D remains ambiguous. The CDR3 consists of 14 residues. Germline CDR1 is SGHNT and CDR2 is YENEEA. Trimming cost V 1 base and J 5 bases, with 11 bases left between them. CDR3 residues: CASSLGGDGTEAFF. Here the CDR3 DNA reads TGTGCCAGCAGCTTAGGTGGGGATGGGACTGAAGCTTTCTTT.

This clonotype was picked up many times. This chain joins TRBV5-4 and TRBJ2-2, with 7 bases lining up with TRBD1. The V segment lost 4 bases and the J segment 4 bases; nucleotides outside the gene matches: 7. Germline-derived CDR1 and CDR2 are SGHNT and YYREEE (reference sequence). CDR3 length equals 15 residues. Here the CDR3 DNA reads TGTGCCAGCAGCATGCCCAACAGGGGCACCGGGGAGCTGTTTTTT. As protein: CASSMPNRGTGELFF.

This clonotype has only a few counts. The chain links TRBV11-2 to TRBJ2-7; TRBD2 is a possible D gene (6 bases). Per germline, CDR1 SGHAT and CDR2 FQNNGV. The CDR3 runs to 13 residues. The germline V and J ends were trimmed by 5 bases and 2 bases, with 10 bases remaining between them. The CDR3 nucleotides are TGTGCCAGCAGCACCGGGACTCCCTACGAGCAGTACTTC. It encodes CASSTGTPYEQYF.